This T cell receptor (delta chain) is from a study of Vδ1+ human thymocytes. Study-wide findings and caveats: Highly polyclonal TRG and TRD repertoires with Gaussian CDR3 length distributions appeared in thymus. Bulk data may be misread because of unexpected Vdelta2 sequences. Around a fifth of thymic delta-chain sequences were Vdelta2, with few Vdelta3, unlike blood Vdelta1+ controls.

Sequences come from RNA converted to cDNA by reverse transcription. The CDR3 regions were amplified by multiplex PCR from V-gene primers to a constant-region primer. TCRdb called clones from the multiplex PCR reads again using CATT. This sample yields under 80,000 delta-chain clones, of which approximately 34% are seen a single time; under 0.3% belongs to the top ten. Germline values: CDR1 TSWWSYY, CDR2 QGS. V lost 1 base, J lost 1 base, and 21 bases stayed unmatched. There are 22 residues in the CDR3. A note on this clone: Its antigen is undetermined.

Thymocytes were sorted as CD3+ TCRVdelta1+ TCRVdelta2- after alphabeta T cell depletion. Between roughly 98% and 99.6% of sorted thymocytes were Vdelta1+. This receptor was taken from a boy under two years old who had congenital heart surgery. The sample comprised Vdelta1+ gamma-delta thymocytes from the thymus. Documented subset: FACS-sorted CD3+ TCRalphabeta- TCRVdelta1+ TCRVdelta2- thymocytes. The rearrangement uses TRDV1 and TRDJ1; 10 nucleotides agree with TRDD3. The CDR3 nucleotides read TGTGCTCTTGGGGAACAAAGTTGTCGATTTACTGGGGGATGCCGATGCACCGATAAACTCATCTTT. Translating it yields CALGEQSCRFTGGCRCTDKLIF.